This TCR beta chain was obtained from a study of T-cell reconstitution after alpha-beta-depleted transplantation in children. A library of TCRbeta sequences, prepared with unique molecular identifiers, was generated. TCRdb independently ran MiXCR on the PCR reads; one entry per CDR3 protein. The table records about 290,000 distinct CDR3 sequences, around 7.1% of them present only once. General study findings and limits: The study traced high day-60 TCRbeta diversity in some patients to surviving recipient T cells and thymic progenitors. Expanded clones from the graft, numbering several hundred, reportedly supplied alpha-beta T cells about two months after transplant. After one year, T-cell counts and TCRbeta diversity mostly came from new T cells.

This clonotype was detected only a few times. Its antigen is currently unknown. At one boundary the junction diverges from the germline segment, which might be a read error. The sequencing here drew on peripheral blood, taken 360 days after TCRalphabeta/CD19-depleted stem cell transplant. The TCR comes from a female patient between 2 and 15 years old who had a stem cell transplant for Fanconi anemia, so the T cells may come from the graft donor.

CDR3 bases: TGCAGCGTCCTTGCCGGGACAGCTTCGGGCTTC. This encodes CSVLAGTASGF. This chain links TRBV29-1 with TRBJ1-2; 7 bases line up with TRBD1. The CDR3 covers 11 residues. Per the germline V gene, CDR1 is SQVTM and CDR2 is ANQGSEA.